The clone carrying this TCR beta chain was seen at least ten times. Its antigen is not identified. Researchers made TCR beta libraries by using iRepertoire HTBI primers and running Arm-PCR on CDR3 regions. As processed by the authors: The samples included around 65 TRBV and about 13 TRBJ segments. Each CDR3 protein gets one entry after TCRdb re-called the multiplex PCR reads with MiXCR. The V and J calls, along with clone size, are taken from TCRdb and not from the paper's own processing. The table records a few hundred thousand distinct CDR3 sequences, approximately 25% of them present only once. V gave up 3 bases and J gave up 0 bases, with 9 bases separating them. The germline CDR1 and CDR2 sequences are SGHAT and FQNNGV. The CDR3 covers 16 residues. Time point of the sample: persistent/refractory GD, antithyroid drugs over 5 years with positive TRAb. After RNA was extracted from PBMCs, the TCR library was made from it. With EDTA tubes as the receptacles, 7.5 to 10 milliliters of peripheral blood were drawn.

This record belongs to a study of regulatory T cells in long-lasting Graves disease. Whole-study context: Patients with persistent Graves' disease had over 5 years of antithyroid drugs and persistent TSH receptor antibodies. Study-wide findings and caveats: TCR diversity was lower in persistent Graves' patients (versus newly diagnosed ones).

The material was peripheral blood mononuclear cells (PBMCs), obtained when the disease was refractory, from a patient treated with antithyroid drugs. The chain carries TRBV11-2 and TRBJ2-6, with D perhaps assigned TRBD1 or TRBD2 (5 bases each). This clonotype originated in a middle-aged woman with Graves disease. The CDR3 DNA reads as TGTGCCAGCAGCTTTGGGGGTTACTCTGGGGCCAACGTCCTGACTTTC. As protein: CASSFGGYSGANVLTF.